This TCR beta chain was observed in a study of T cell repertoires in cytomegalovirus infection. Across the study: Through public TCR beta signatures, both CMV infection and matching HLA type were indicated.

This clonotype was picked up a small number of times. Its antigen is not identified. TCRdb called the reads again in MiXCR, with one record for every CDR3 protein. The repertoire holds roughly 320,000 distinct CDR3 sequences, 8% to 10% seen once, with over 2.5% in the top ten. Broader study findings: Pooled public TCR beta family frequency picked out CMV carriers with the relevant HLA. HLA-C-restricted CMV clonotypes gave the most frequent clonotype in two of eight donors.

V was clipped by 6 bases and J by 7 bases, with 19 bases between them. Germline assignment: CDR1 MDHEN and CDR2 SYDVKM. The CDR3 is made up of 15 amino acids. This chain links TRBV28 with TRBJ1-5; the D gene is possibly TRBD1 (5 bases). The sequenced sample consisted of PBMCs. This clonotype was obtained from a human donor in good health (CMV status not recorded). Some clones in this sample may be carry-over from other donors' samples. The CDR3 DNA follows: TGTGCCAGCAGAAGTACCGGGGACCCGGAGCAGCCCCAGCATTTT. This gives the protein CASRSTGDPEQPQHF.